Below are 2 T cell receptor beta chains sequenced from a single sample in a study of T cell repertoires in cytomegalovirus infection. Which antigens these TCRs recognize remains unknown. TCRdb re-analysed the reads in MiXCR, keeping a single row per CDR3 protein. This table holds about 770,000 distinct CDR3 sequences, about 27% found once. Material: cultured CD8+ T cells from PBMCs, obtained from culture after CMV antigen stimulation. The origin of the receptors is a human donor in good health (CMV status not recorded). Some clones in this sample may be carry-over from other donors' samples.

The CDR3 DNA is TGTGCCAGCAGCCCGCGACAGGGGGTACGTGAAAAACTGTTTTTT. It translates to CASSPRQGVREKLFF. The chain is built from TRBV28 and TRBJ1-4; 9 positions agree with TRBD1. Germline trimming cut 6 bases from V and 7 bases from J; bases unmatched to any gene: 9. This CDR3 is built from 15 residues. Germline V lookup: CDR1 MDHEN, CDR2 SYDVKM.

There are a few counts of this clonotype. The V and J genes are TRBV7-9 and TRBJ2-5; D gene uncertain. V was shortened by 3 bases and J by 1 base, with 6 bases between the two germline ends. The germline V gene has CDR1 SEHNR and CDR2 FQNEAQ (reference sequence). The length of the CDR3 is 13 residues. CDR3 coding DNA: TGTGCCAGCAGCTTGACATTCCAAGAGACCCAGTACTTC. The encoded protein is CASSLTFQETQYF.